This TCR beta chain was observed in a study of shared clonotypes between healthy human individuals. The wider study: Researchers assigned three CD4 naive, three CD4 memory, two CD8 naive and one CD8 memory plate to each donor. General study findings and limits: A reduction in generation probabilities was seen for non-shared clonotypes relative to those shared by all four donors.

CD8 cells regarded as naive lacked CD45RO, were positively chosen for CCR7, and omitted terminally differentiated effector memory CD45RA+ cells. The CDR3 extends over 14 amino acids. Per the germline V gene, CDR1 is MDHEN and CDR2 is SYDVKM. V lost 2 bases to trimming and J lost 4 bases, with 9 bases between them. About this clone itself: Its antigen is as yet unknown. Additional DNA sequences in this sample encode the identical CDR3.

Assay runs were performed at deep level. TCRdb keeps only in-frame clones here, not all; method: immunoSEQ multiplex PCR. The table includes about 2 million clones, about 95% detected once. The chain carries TRBV28 and TRBJ1-5, with a possible D match to TRBD1 (6 bases). The sequence came from a man aged 18 to 30 in good health. The sequenced material came from naive CD8+ T cells sorted from blood. The DNA of the CDR3 is TGTGCCAGCAGTTTACTACAGGGAAATCAGCCCCAGCATTTT. Amino acids: CASSLLQGNQPQHF. Full variable domain (outside the CDR3, taken from reference TRBV28 and TRBJ1-5): DVKVTQSSRYLVKRTGEKVFLECVQDMDHENMFWYRQDPGLGLRLIYFSYDVKMKEKGDIPEGYSVSREKKERFSLILESASTNQTSMYLCASSLLQGNQPQHFGDGTRLSIL.